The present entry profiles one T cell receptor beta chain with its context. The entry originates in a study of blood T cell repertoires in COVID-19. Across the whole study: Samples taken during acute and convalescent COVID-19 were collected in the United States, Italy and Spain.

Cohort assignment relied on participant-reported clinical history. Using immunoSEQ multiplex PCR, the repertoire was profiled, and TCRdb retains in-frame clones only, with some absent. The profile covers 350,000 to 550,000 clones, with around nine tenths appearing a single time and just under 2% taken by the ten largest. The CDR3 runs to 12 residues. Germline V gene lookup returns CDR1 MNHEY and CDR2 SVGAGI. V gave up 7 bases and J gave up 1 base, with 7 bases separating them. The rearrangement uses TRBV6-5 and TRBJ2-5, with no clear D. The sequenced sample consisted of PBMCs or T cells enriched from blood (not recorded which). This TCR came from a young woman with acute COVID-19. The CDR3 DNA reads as TGTGCCAGCATTCAGGCCCAAGAGACCCAGTACTTC. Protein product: CASIQAQETQYF.